This TCR beta chain was sequenced during a study of T cell responses to AZD1222 COVID-19 vaccine. Study results and limitations: Nearly half of unique spike-specific TCRs reportedly avoided B.1.351 and B.1.1.7 mutated regions. The donor group comprised mostly white British people and more females; the analysis possibly underestimated clonal diversity. AZD1222 recipients seropositive at baseline numbered only six.

TCRdb keeps only in-frame clones here, not all; method: immunoSEQ multiplex PCR. The table lists roughly 89,000 clones, more than 75% of them singletons. The germline CDR1 and CDR2 sequences are MNHEY and SMNVEV (reference sequence). The V and J ends lost 5 bases and 3 bases respectively, with 10 bases between them. CDR3 length: 13 amino acids. Of note for this clone: Antigen unknown.

The TCR originated in an adult in good health. The chain combines TRBV27 with TRBJ1-1, with TRBD1 as a possible D gene (6 bases). The sample consisted of peripheral blood, taken on day 0 of MenACWY control vaccination. CDR3 nucleotide sequence: TGTGCCAGCAGTCAAGGGGGTTACACTGAAGCTTTCTTT. Translating gives CASSQGGYTEAFF.